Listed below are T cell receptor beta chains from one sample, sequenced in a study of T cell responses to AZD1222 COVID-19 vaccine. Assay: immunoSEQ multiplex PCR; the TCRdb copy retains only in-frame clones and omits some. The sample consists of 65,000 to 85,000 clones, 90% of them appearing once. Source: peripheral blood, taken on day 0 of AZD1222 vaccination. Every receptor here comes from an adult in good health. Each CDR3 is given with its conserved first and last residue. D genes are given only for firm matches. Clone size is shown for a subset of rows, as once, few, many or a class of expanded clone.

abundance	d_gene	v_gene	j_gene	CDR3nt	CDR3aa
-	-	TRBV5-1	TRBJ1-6	TGCGCCAGCAGCTTGGAGACTAGGGATTCACCCCTCCACTTT	CASSLETRDSPLHF
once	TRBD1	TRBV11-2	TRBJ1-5	TGTGCCAGCAGCCGGACAGGGTTTAGCAATCAGCCCCAGCATTTT	CASSRTGFSNQPQHF
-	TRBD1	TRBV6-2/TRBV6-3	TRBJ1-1	TGTGCCAGCAGTTCCAAAGGGACAGTGGATTGGAACACTGAAGCTTTCTTT	CASSSKGTVDWNTEAFF
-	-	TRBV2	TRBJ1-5	TGTGCCAGCAGTGGGCGGACCGTCTCGGGGTATCAGCCCCAGCATTTT	CASSGRTVSGYQPQHF
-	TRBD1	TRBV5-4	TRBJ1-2	TGTGCCAGCAGCGAGGCCTCCAGGGGGTATGGCTACACCTTC	CASSEASRGYGYTF
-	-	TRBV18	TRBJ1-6	TGTGCCAGCTCACCGCCCGGGGGGACAAATTCACCCCTCCACTTT	CASSPPGGTNSPLHF
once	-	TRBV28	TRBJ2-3	TGTGCCAGCAGTTCCTCCGGGGCCCCAGATACGCAGTATTTT	CASSSSGAPDTQYF
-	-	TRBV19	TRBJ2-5	TGTGCCAGTAGTATAGTATATAGAGGCCGCTCGTACTTC	CASSIVYRGRSYF
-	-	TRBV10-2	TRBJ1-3	TGCGCCAGCAGCGCTCCGGGACAAGGAAACACCATATATTTT	CASSAPGQGNTIYF
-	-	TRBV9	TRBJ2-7	TGTGCCAGCAGCCGACTGCCTCAGGGCTACGAGCAGTACTTC	CASSRLPQGYEQYF
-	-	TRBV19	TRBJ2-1	TGTGCCAGTAGTGGCTCGGCAGGGGGGGACGAGCAGTTCTTC	CASSGSAGGDEQFF
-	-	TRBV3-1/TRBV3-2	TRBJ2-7	TGTGCCAGCAGCCAAGATCCTTCGGCTGTTGAGCAGTACTTC	CASSQDPSAVEQYF
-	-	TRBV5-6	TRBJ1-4	TGTGCCAGCAGTCTAGTAGACAGACGTAATGAAAAACTGTTTTTT	CASSLVDRRNEKLFF
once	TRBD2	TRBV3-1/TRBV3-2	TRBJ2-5	TGTGCCAGCGAGCCGAGCGGGGGGCTAGAGACCCAGTACTTC	CASEPSGGLETQYF
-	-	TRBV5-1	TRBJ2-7	TGCGCCAGCAGCTTCTTGGGGTACGAGCAGTACTTC	CASSFLGYEQYF
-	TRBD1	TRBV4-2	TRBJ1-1	TGTGCCAGCAGCCGGTACGGGACAGATAATGTCATGAACACTGAAGCTTTCTTT	CASSRYGTDNVMNTEAFF
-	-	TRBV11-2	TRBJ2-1	TGTGCCAGCAGCCTGGGACTTAACAATGAGCAGTTCTTC	CASSLGLNNEQFF
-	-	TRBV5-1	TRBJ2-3	TGCGCCAGCAAAAGGTCCGGGACTCCTGCTAGCACAGATACGCAGTATTTT	CASKRSGTPASTDTQYF
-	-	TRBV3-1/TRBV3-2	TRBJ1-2	TGTGCCAGCAGCCAAGGTGGCACAGGGTGGATCTATGGCTACACCTTC	CASSQGGTGWIYGYTF
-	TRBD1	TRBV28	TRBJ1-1	TGTGCCAGCAGAAGGAGGGGGCGTTTGGAAGCTTTCTTT	CASRRRGRLEAFF
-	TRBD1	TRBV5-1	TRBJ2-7	TGCGCCAGCAGGATTTCCGGGACAGGAGCCTACGAGCAGTACTTC	CASRISGTGAYEQYF
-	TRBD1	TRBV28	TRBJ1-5	TGTGCCAGCAGTTTAGGGACAGGGGGAAACAGCAATCAGCCCCAGCATTTT	CASSLGTGGNSNQPQHF
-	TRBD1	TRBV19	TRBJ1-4	TGTGCCAGTAGTGGGACAGGGGTAGGAGAAAAACTGTTTTTT	CASSGTGVGEKLFF
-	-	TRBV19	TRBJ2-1	TGTGCCAGTAGTCCGTCAGGGCGTTCCTACAATGAGCAGTTCTTC	CASSPSGRSYNEQFF